This T cell receptor beta chain was observed in a study of T cell responses to AZD1222 COVID-19 vaccine. Overall study findings and caveats: Baseline seropositives among AZD1222 recipients totaled only five or six.

A remark on this clone: Its antigen remains unidentified.

The assay was immunoSEQ multiplex PCR, and TCRdb's table has in-frame clones only and misses some. The sample yields about 92,000 clones, 85% to 90% seen once. This CDR3 is 16 amino acids long. The germline V gene encodes CDR1 SGHTA and CDR2 FQGNSA. The V and J ends lost 1 base and 3 bases, in that order; junction bases with no gene match: 9. The sample in question was peripheral blood, obtained on day 0 of AZD1222 vaccination. The chain has TRBV7-2 and TRBJ2-7; 7 nucleotides align to TRBD2. The sequence came from an adult in good health. The CDR3 region is CASSLGAGLNLYEQYF. The DNA for the CDR3 is TGTGCCAGCAGCTTAGGGGCGGGACTAAACCTCTACGAGCAGTACTTC.